Here is one T cell receptor beta chain with its context. The CDR3 length is 16 residues. Trimming removed 7 bases from V and 3 bases from J; junction bases left unmatched: 7. The V gene's germline CDR1 is SNHLY and CDR2 FYNNEI. The sample is drawn from a study of blood T cell repertoires in COVID-19. Study in general: The origin of the acute and convalescent COVID-19 samples was the United States, Italy and Spain. PBMCs, B-cell-depleted T cells, or T cells provided the cDNA or gDNA that made up the material.

As handled by the study authors: The assay estimated nucleated cells by amplifying reference gene primers. Repertoires were generated with immunoSEQ multiplex PCR, while TCRdb's copy carries only in-frame clones and drops some. The DNA gave D and trimming, while V, J and clone size come from that table. The sample yields about 81,000 clones, roughly four fifths seen once. Sequences were obtained from peripheral blood. This receptor was obtained from a human donor in a cohort sampled during active COVID-19. The chain has TRBV2 and TRBJ2-5; 14 positions agree with TRBD2. In DNA form, the CDR3 reads TGTGCCAGCAACCAACCGGGACTAGCGGGGGAAGAGACCCAGTACTTC. As protein: CASNQPGLAGEETQYF.